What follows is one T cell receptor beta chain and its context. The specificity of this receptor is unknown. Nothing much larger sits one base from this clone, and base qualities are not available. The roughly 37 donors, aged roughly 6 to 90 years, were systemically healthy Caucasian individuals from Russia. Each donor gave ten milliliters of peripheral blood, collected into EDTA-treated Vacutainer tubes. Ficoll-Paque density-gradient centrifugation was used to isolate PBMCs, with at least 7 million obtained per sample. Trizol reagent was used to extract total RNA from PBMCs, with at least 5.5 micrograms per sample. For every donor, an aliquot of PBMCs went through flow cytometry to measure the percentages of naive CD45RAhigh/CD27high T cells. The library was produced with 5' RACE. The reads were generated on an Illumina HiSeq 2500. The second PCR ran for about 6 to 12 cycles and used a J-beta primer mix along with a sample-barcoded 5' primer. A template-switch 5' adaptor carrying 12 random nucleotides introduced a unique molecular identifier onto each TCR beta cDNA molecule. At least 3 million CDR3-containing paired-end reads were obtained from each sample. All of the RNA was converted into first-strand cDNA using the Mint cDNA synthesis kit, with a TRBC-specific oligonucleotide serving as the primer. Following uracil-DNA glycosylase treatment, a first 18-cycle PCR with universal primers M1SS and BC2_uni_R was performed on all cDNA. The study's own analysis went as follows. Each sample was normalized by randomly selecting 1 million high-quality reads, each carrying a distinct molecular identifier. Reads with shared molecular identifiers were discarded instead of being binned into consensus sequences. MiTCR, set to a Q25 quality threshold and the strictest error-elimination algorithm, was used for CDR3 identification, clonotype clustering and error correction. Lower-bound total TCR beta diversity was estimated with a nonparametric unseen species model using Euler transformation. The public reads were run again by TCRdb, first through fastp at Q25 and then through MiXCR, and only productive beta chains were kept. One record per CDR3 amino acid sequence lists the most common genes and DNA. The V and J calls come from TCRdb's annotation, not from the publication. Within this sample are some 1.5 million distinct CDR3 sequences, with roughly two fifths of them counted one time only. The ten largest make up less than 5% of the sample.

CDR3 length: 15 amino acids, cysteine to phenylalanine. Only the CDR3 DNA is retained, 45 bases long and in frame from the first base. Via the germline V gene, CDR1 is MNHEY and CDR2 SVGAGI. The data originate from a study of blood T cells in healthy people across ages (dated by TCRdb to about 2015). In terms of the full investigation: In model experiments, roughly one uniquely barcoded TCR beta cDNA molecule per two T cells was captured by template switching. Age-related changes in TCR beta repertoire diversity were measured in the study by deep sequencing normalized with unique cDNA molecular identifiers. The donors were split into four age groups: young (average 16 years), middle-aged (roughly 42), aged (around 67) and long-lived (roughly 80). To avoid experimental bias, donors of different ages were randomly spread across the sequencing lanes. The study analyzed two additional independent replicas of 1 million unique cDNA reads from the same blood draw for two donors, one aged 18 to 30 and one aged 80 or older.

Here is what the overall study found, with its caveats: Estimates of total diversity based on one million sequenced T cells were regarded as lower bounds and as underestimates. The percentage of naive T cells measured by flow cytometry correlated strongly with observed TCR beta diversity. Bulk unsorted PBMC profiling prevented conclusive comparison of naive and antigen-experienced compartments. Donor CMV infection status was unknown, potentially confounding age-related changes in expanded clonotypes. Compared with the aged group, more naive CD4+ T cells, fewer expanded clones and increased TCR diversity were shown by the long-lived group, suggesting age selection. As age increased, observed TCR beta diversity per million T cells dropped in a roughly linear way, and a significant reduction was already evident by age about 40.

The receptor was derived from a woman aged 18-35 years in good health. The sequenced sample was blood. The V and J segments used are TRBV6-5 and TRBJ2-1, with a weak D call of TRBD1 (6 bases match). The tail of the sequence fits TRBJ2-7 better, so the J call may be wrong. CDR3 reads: CASSEDRFSYNEQYF. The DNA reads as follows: TGTGCCAGTAGCGAAGACAGGTTCTCCTACAATGAGCAGTACTTC.